The next 27 T cell receptor beta chains were all read from a single sample in a study of liver allograft versus peripheral blood T cells (dated by TCRdb to 2018 to 2021). Some background on the complete study: T cell receptor repertoires present within transplanted livers were compared with repertoires in the peripheral blood of liver transplant recipients.

Sequenced using an Illumina MiSeq. Starting from the raw public reads, TCRdb applied fastp trimming at Q25, assembled clones with MiXCR and retained in-frame beta chains. Each CDR3 protein appears once, grouped with its most common genes and DNA. The sample contains some 2,500 distinct CDR3 sequences, 15% of them found a single time. The ten largest clonotypes hold over 25% of the sample. These receptors all stem from a human patient who had a liver transplant. Following transplantation, T cells from the graft donor may be among those present.

This clonotype has just a few counts. The V gene is TRBV3-1, the J gene TRBJ2-7; TRBD1 agrees at 7 bases. The CDR3 spans 14 residues. V shed 5 bases, J shed 3 bases, and the junction held 7 bases outside the gene matches. Germline loops: CDR1 LGHDT, CDR2 YNNKEL (reference sequence). CDR3 residues: CASSDRQGHYEQYF. Written as DNA, the CDR3 is TGTGCCAGCAGCGACAGACAGGGACACTACGAGCAGTACTTC.

This clonotype is medium-sized within its sample. This sequence joins TRBV27 and TRBJ1-5, with a possible D match to TRBD1 (6 bases). This CDR3 has 14 amino acids. V lost 6 bases and J 2 bases, leaving 11 bases between the germline ends. Germline-derived CDR1 and CDR2 are MNHEY and SMNVEV (reference sequence). CDR3 sequence: CASSIQGGNQPQHF. In DNA, the CDR3 is TGTGCCAGCAGCATACAGGGAGGCAATCAGCCCCAGCATTTT.

This clonotype came up a few times. This chain uses TRBV4-1 with TRBJ2-1; D call uncertain. This CDR3 region has 13 residues. V was clipped by 3 bases and J by 4 bases, with 7 bases between them. CDR1 and CDR2 (germline): MGHRA, YSYEKL. This CDR3 reads CASSHPGYNEQFF. The DNA for the CDR3 is TGCGCCAGCAGCCACCCCGGATACAATGAGCAGTTCTTC.

By share of the sample, this clonotype is medium-sized. CDR3 in amino acids: CASSQNSPGTGGAFF. The CDR3 nucleotides are TGTGCCAGCAGTCAAAACTCACCTGGGACAGGGGGAGCTTTCTTT. The chain couples TRBV12-3 or TRBV12-4 to TRBJ1-1; 11 nucleotides line up with TRBD1. Germline trimming cut 5 bases from V and 10 bases from J; bases unmatched to any gene: 12. This CDR3 spans 15 amino acids.

V and J are TRBV11-2 and TRBJ1-1; D is ambiguous. This CDR3 spans 11 amino acids. V shed 7 bases and J shed 8 bases, with 11 bases lying between them. The germline V gene encodes CDR1 SGHAT and CDR2 FQNNGV. Here the CDR3 reads CASTREGEAFF. The CDR3 bases are TGTGCCAGCACCCGGGAAGGGGAAGCTTTCTTT.

Concerning this clonotype itself: This may stem from a read error, because a much larger clone lies one nucleotide away. This rearrangement joins TRBV19 to TRBJ2-7; TRBD1 is a possible D gene (6 bases). The ends were cut back, 5 bases at V and 8 bases at J, with 13 bases in the middle. CDR1 is LNHDA, CDR2 SQIVND, per germline (reference sequence). CDR3 length: 12 residues. The CDR3 loop reads CASSQGYSKQYF. DNA for the CDR3: TGTGCCAGTAGTCAGGGGTACTCCAAGCAGTACTTC.

This sequence joins TRBV3-1 and TRBJ1-2, with D maybe TRBD1 (5 bases). This CDR3 is built from 13 residues. Germline CDR1 is LGHDT and CDR2 is YNNKEL (reference sequence). Trimming shortened V by 6 bases and J by 4 bases, and 12 bases separated the two germline ends. In nucleotides, the CDR3 is TGTGCCAGCAGTGGAGGGGCTCTCTATGGCTACACCTTC. Protein product: CASSGGALYGYTF. Full variable domain (outside the CDR3, taken from reference TRBV3-1 and TRBJ1-2): DTAVSQTPKYLVTQMGNDKSIKCEQNLGHDTMYWYKQDSKKFLKIMFSYNNKELIINETVPNRFSPKSPDKAHLNLHINSLELGDSAVYFCASSGGALYGYTFGSGTRLTVV.

The chain uses TRBV11-2 and TRBJ2-1, with 8 bases that match TRBD2. The CDR3 extends over 15 amino acids. The junction had 8 bases not matched to a gene; V was cut back by 2 bases and J by 8 bases. CDR1 is SGHAT and CDR2 is FQNNGV in the germline V gene. Written as DNA, the CDR3 is TGTGCCAGCAGCTTACAAGCGGGGGCCCACCATGAGCAGTTCTTC. Protein sequence: CASSLQAGAHHEQFF. The full variable domain, rest sourced from reference TRBV11-2 and TRBJ2-1, is EAGVAQSPRYKIIEKRQSVAFWCNPISGHATLYWYQQILGQGPKLLIQFQNNGVVDDSQLPKDRFSAERLKGVDSTLKIQPAKLEDSAVYLCASSLQAGAHHEQFFGPGTRLTVL.

This clonotype is judged large. CDR3 in amino acids: CASSLGVPYEQYF. DNA for the CDR3: TGTGCCAGCAGCCTCGGGGTCCCCTACGAGCAGTACTTC. V and J are TRBV12-3 or TRBV12-4 and TRBJ2-7, with TRBD2 as a possible D gene (5 bases). Trimming left V 6 bases short and J 2 bases short, with 11 bases between. This CDR3 has 13 amino acids.

By sample share, this clonotype is medium-sized. The chain couples TRBV6-6 to TRBJ1-1; D not resolved. Germline values: CDR1 MNHNY, CDR2 SVGAGI (reference sequence). The CDR3 consists of 14 residues. The germline V and J ends were trimmed by 2 bases and 2 bases, with 9 bases remaining between them. The CDR3 loop reads CASSYLQANTEAFF. CDR3 DNA: TGTGCCAGCAGTTACCTGCAGGCCAACACTGAAGCTTTCTTT.

In its sample, this clonotype is medium-sized. The chain couples TRBV29-1 to TRBJ2-2; D possibly corresponds to TRBD1 (6 bases). Per germline, CDR1 SQVTM and CDR2 ANQGSEA. The CDR3 is 12 residues long. V dropped 4 bases and J dropped 7 bases, with 10 bases sitting between them. CDR3 sequence (DNA): TGCAGCGTTGCAGGGGAGATCGGGGAGCTGTTTTTT. Amino acids: CSVAGEIGELFF.

Judged by abundance, this clonotype is medium-sized. The V call is TRBV20-1, the J call TRBJ2-1, with TRBD2 identical over 10 bases. Germline lookup yields CDR1 DFQATT and CDR2 SNEGSKA (reference sequence). The CDR3 loop spans 14 amino acids. With 5 bases clipped from V and 7 bases from J, the junction kept 8 bases outside the gene matches. Here the CDR3 reads CSAVAGGINNEQFF. In nucleotides, the CDR3 is TGCAGTGCTGTAGCGGGGGGAATCAATAATGAGCAGTTCTTC.

This clonotype rates as medium-sized. The chain has TRBV27 and TRBJ2-7; D may be TRBD2 (5 bases). Germline V gives CDR1 MNHEY, CDR2 SMNVEV (reference sequence). V lost 4 bases to trimming and J lost 3 bases, with 10 bases between them. The CDR3 sequence is 13 residues long. The CDR3 sequence is CASSSGSDYEQYF. The CDR3 DNA sequence: TGTGCCAGCAGTTCGGGTAGCGACTACGAGCAGTACTTC.

Only a few counts were recorded for this clonotype. This sequence joins TRBV7-9 and TRBJ2-1, with D possibly matching TRBD2 (6 bases). V gave up 1 base and J gave up 10 bases, with 20 bases separating them. Germline V CDR1 and CDR2: SEHNR, FQNEAQ (reference sequence). The CDR3 has 16 residues. This chain's CDR3 is CASSLDPRTPGGEQFF. The CDR3, as DNA: TGTGCCAGCAGCTTAGACCCCCGGACCCCTGGGGGGGAGCAGTTCTTC.

This clonotype rates as medium-sized. The chain joins TRBV5-4 to TRBJ2-7; D not certain. The V gene's germline CDR1 is SGHNT and CDR2 YYREEE (reference sequence). V lost 5 bases and J 2 bases, leaving 11 bases between the germline ends. This CDR3 region has 13 residues. The CDR3 nucleotides read TGTGCCAGCAGTTTAGGGCCCACCTACGAGCAGTACTTC. It translates to CASSLGPTYEQYF.

This clonotype appeared a few times. V usage is TRBV29-1 and J usage is TRBJ1-1, with unresolved D. The germline V and J ends were trimmed by 4 bases and 1 base, with 7 bases remaining between them. Germline V CDR1 and CDR2: SQVTM, ANQGSEA. The CDR3 sequence is 12 residues long. CDR3 loop: CSVVSENTEAFF. The DNA for the CDR3 is TGCAGCGTTGTCTCCGAGAACACTGAAGCTTTCTTT.

In the case of this clonotype: A single base is all that separates this from a far larger clone, so a read error is likely. The chain carries TRBV6-5 and TRBJ2-7; possibly TRBD1 for D (6 bases). This CDR3 region has 12 residues. Per the germline V gene, CDR1 is MNHEY and CDR2 is SVGAGI. V was shortened by 11 bases and J by 9 bases, with 20 bases between the two germline ends. As DNA, the CDR3 is TGTGCCTGCATTTCGTGGGACAAGGGGCAGTACTTC. This gives the protein CACISWDKGQYF.

On this clonotype: It differs at one base from a far larger clone, so likely a read error. The rearrangement links TRBV12-3 or TRBV12-4 to TRBJ2-1; TRBD1 might be the D (5 bases). The CDR3 spans 14 residues. The CDR3 sequence is CVSSLGPRVDEQFF. The CDR3 nucleotides are TGTGTCAGCAGCTTAGGCCCCAGGGTTGATGAGCAGTTCTTC.

This chain connects TRBV12-3 or TRBV12-4 to TRBJ1-5; D may be TRBD1 (5 bases). Between the trimmed V and J ends, which lost 1 base and 2 bases, there was a span of 6 bases. The CDR3 totals 14 residues. In DNA, the CDR3 is TGTGCCAGCAGTTTAGTAGGGGGCAATCAGCCCCAGCATTTT. It is translated as CASSLVGGNQPQHF.

This clonotype was detected a few times. The rearrangement joins TRBV12-3 or TRBV12-4 to TRBJ1-1; D ambiguous. The CDR3 loop spans 12 amino acids. Trimming stripped 3 bases from V and 9 bases from J, with 11 bases between. The chain's CDR3 is CASSFWADQAFF. The CDR3 DNA follows: TGTGCCAGCAGTTTTTGGGCAGACCAAGCTTTCTTT.

By share, this clonotype counts as medium-sized. The V and J genes are TRBV13 and TRBJ1-2; TRBD1 is a possible D gene (5 bases). The CDR3 runs to 15 residues. Germline loops: CDR1 PRHDT, CDR2 FYEKMQ (reference sequence). V dropped 8 bases and J dropped 2 bases, with 18 bases sitting between them. The CDR3 DNA sequence: TGTGCCAGCTTCTCCCCCAGGGAGGTAAACTATGGCTACACCTTC. Translating it yields CASFSPREVNYGYTF.

The CDR3 here is CAISERTGDYGYTF. CDR3 bases: TGTGCCATCAGTGAGAGGACTGGGGACTATGGCTACACCTTC. The J gene is TRBJ1-2, the V gene TRBV10-3, with D unresolved. The V end lost 2 bases, the J end lost 3 bases, and 10 bases lay between the germline ends. Germline V gives CDR1 ENHRY, CDR2 SYGVKD. The CDR3 contains 14 residues.

By frequency in the sample, this clonotype is medium-sized (0.01 to 0.1%). The chain links TRBV3-1 to TRBJ1-6, with 10 bases matching TRBD1. V lost 4 bases to trimming and J lost 7 bases; unmatched junction nucleotides: 7. There are 16 residues in the CDR3. Per the germline V gene, CDR1 is LGHDT and CDR2 is YNNKEL (reference sequence). CDR3: CASSPRGTGENSPLHF. The DNA of the CDR3 is TGTGCCAGCAGCCCACGTGGGACAGGGGAGAATTCACCCCTCCACTTT. The entire variable domain, with the rest obtained from reference TRBV3-1 and TRBJ1-6, is as follows: DTAVSQTPKYLVTQMGNDKSIKCEQNLGHDTMYWYKQDSKKFLKIMFSYNNKELIINETVPNRFSPKSPDKAHLNLHINSLELGDSAVYFCASSPRGTGENSPLHFGNGTRLTVT.

This clonotype is labeled medium-sized (0.01 to 0.1%). The chain recombines TRBV3-1 with TRBJ1-2; D is undetermined. This CDR3 is 15 amino acids long. Germline CDR1 reads LGHDT; CDR2 reads YNNKEL (reference sequence). V was pared by 1 base and J by 5 bases, with 14 bases between. CDR3 loop: CASSQGYTMLYGYTF. The CDR3 region has the DNA TGTGCCAGCAGCCAAGGTTATACAATGCTGTATGGCTACACCTTC.

This clonotype was detected only a few times. The chain is built from TRBV7-9 and TRBJ2-3; 7 nucleotides line up with TRBD1. Germline V gene sequence: CDR1 SEHNR, CDR2 FQNEAQ (reference sequence). V was pared by 7 bases and J by 6 bases, with 7 bases of the junction left unmatched. The CDR3 consists of 13 residues. This chain's CDR3 is CASNPTGSDTQYF. As DNA, the CDR3 is TGTGCCAGCAATCCGACAGGGTCGGATACGCAGTATTTT.

By its share, this clonotype is medium-sized. The chain uses TRBV5-6 and TRBJ2-1; D is uncertain. CDR3 size: 13 residues. CDR1 is SGHDT, CDR2 YYEEEE, per germline. The V and J ends lost 1 base and 7 bases respectively, with 9 bases between them. The CDR3 loop is CASSLSPGNEQFF. CDR3 DNA: TGTGCCAGCAGCTTGTCCCCGGGTAATGAGCAGTTCTTC.

Judged by abundance, this clonotype is medium-sized. The V gene is TRBV6-2 or TRBV6-3, the J gene TRBJ2-7; D possibly uses TRBD1 or TRBD2 (5 bases each). Germline CDR1 and CDR2: MNHEY and SVGEGT. The CDR3 covers 14 residues. Trimming pared 6 bases from V and 1 base from J, leaving 13 bases between. CDR3 nucleotide sequence: TGTGCCAGCAGCCAATTGGGACGGTCCTACGAGCAGTACTTC. Translation: CASSQLGRSYEQYF.